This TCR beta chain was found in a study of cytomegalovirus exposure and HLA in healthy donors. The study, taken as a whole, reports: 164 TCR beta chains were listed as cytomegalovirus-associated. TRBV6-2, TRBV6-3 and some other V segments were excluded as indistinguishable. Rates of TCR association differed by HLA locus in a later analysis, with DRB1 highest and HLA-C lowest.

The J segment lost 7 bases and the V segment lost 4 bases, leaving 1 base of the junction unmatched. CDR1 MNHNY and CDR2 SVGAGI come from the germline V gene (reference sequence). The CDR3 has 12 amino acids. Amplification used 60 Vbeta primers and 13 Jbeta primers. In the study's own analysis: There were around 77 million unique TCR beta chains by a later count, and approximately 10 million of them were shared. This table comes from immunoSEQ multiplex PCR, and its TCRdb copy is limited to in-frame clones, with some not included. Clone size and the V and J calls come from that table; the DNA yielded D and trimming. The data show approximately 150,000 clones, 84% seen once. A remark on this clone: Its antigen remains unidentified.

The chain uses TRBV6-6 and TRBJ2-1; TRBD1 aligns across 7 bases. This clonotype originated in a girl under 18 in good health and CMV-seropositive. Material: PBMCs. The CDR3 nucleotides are TGTGCCAGCAGTTCCAGGGGGAATGAGCAGTTCTTC. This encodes CASSSRGNEQFF.